This TCR beta chain is drawn from a study of cytomegalovirus exposure and HLA in healthy donors. At the level of the study: Earlier, roughly 120 million unique TCR beta sequences were recovered from 170 million or so T cells by an analysis. General study findings and limits: In a later analysis, compared with equally common non-associated chains, HLA-associated beta chains were more expanded. Cytomegalovirus association was assigned to approximately 180 TCR beta chains. TCR beta V segments were, for the most part, productive about 87% or about 30% of the time in an earlier analysis.

A few counts support this clone. Its antigen is not known. Amplification used 60 Vbeta primers and 13 Jbeta primers. This table comes from immunoSEQ multiplex PCR, and its TCRdb copy is limited to in-frame clones, with some not included. Counted here are 90,000 to 150,000 clones, about 8.6% occurring once; the ten biggest clones make up 5.5% to 7.5%. The TCR was taken from a woman aged 40 to 50 in good health and CMV-seropositive. Sequencing was carried out using PBMCs.

The CDR3 DNA reads TGTGCCAGCAGTCTCCGGACAGGGGATAACTATGGCTACACCTTC. Residues: CASSLRTGDNYGYTF. The chain has TRBV6-5 and TRBJ1-2; 9 nucleotides match TRBD1. The CDR3 contains 15 residues. CDR1 is MNHEY, CDR2 SVGAGI, per germline. J lost 1 base, V lost 5 bases, and 5 bases had no gene match.